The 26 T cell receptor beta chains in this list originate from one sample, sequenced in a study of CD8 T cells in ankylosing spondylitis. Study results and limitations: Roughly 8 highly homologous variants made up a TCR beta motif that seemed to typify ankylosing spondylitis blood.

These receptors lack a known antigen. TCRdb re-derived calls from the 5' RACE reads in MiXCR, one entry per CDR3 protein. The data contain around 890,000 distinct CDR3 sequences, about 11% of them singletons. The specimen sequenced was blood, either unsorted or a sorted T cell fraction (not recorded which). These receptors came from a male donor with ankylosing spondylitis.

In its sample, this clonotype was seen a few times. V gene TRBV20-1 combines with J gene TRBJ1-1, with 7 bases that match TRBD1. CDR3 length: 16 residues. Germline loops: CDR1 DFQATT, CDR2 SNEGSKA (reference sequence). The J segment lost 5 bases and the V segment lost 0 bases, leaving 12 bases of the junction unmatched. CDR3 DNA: TGCAGTGCTAGAGATATAGGAACAGGGGAAAGTACTGAAGCTTTCTTT. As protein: CSARDIGTGESTEAFF.

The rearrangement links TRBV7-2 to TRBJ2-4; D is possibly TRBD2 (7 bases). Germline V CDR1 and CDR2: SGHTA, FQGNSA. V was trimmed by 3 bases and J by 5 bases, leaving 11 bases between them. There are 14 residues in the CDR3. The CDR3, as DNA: TGTGCCAGCAGCTTCCGGGGGGCGCAAAACATTCAGTACTTC. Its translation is CASSFRGAQNIQYF.

CDR3 in amino acids: CASSSYWAGGSGANVLTF. The CDR3 region has the DNA TGTGCCAGCAGTTCCTATTGGGCAGGGGGGTCTGGGGCCAACGTCCTGACTTTC. This chain links TRBV28 with TRBJ2-6; a possible D gene is TRBD1 (7 bases). Germline CDR1 and CDR2: MDHEN and SYDVKM. V lost 4 bases to trimming and J lost 1 base, with 17 bases between them. CDR3 length: 18 residues. Variable domain in full (rest from reference TRBV28 and TRBJ2-6): DVKVTQSSRYLVKRTGEKVFLECVQDMDHENMFWYRQDPGLGLRLIYFSYDVKMKEKGDIPEGYSVSREKKERFSLILESASTNQTSMYLCASSSYWAGGSGANVLTFGAGSRLTVL.

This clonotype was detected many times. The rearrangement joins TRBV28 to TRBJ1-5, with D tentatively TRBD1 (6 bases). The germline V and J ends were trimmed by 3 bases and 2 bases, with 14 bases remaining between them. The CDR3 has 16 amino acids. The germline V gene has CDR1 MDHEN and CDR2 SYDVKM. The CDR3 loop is CASSLAGAGGNQPQHF. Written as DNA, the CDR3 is TGTGCCAGCAGTTTGGCCGGGGCAGGGGGCAATCAGCCCCAGCATTTT.

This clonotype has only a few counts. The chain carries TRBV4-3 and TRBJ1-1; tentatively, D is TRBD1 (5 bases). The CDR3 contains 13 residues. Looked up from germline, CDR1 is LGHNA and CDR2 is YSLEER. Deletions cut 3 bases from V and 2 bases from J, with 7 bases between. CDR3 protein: CASSQGENTEAFF. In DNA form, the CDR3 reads TGCGCCAGCAGCCAGGGGGAAAACACTGAAGCTTTCTTT.

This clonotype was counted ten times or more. CDR3 region: CASSLVSGEQYF. The CDR3 DNA follows: TGTGCCAGCAGTTTGGTGTCTGGGGAGCAGTACTTC. The chain employs TRBV12-3 or TRBV12-4 and TRBJ2-7, with D unclear. The length of the CDR3 is 12 residues. V was clipped by 3 bases and J by 7 bases, with 10 bases between them.

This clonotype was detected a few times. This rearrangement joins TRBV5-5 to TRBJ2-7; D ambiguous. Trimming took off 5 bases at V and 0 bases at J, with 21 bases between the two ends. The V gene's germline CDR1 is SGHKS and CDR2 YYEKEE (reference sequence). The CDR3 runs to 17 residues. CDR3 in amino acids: CASSPYMVRYRSYEQYF. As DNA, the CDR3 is TGTGCCAGCAGTCCATACATGGTCCGCTACCGCTCCTACGAGCAGTACTTC.

The CDR3, as DNA: TGTGCCAGCAGCCAAGTCAGTGGGACTCAGCAAGCTTTCTTT. As protein: CASSQVSGTQQAFF. The chain links TRBV4-2 to TRBJ1-1; D might be TRBD1 (5 bases). Germline lookup yields CDR1 LGHNA and CDR2 YNFKEQ. CDR3 length equals 14 residues. The V and J ends lost 1 base and 9 bases respectively, with 15 bases between them.

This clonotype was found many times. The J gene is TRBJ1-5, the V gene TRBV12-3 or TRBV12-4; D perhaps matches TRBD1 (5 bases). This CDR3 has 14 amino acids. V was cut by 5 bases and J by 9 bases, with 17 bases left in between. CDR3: CASSLGRRTGPQHF. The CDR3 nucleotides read TGTGCCAGCAGTCTGGGACGGCGCACCGGGCCCCAGCATTTT.

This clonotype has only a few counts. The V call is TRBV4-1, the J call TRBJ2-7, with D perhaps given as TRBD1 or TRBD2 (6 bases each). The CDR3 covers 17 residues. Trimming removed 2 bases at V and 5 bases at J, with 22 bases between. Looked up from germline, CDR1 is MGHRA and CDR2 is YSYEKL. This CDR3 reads CASSQIWGGGGGDEQYF. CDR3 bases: TGCGCCAGCAGCCAAATCTGGGGAGGTGGAGGGGGAGACGAGCAGTACTTC.

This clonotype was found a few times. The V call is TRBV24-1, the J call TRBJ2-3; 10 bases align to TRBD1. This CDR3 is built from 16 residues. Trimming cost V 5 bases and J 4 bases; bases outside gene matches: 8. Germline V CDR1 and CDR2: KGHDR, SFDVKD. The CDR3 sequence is CATSAPDRGRPDTQYF. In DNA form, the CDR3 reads TGTGCCACCAGTGCCCCAGACAGGGGGCGTCCAGATACGCAGTATTTT.

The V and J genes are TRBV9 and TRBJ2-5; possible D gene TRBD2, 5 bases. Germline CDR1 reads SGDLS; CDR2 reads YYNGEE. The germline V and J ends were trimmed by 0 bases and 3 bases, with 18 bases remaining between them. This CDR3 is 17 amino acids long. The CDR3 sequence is CASSVASGSALEETQYF. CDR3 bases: TGTGCCAGCAGCGTAGCTAGTGGTAGCGCCCTGGAAGAGACCCAGTACTTC.

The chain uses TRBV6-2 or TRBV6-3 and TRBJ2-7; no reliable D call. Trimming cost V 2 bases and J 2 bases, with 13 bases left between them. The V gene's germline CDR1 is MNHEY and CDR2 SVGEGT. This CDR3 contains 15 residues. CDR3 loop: CASSYEQSRPYEQYF. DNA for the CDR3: TGTGCCAGCAGTTACGAACAGTCCAGACCCTACGAGCAGTACTTC.

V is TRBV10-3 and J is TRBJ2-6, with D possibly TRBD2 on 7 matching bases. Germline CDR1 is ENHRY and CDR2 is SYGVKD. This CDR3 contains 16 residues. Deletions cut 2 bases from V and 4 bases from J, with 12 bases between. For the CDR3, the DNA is TGTGCCATCAGTGAGAGGGGGGGTCCCGGGGCCAACGTCCTGACTTTC. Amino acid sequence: CAISERGGPGANVLTF.

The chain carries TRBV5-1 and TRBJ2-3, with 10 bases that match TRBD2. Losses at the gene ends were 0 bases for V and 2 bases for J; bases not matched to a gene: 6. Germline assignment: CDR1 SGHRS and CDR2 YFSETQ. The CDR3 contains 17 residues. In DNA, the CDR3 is TGCGCCAGCAGCTTGGCCTCGACTAGCGGGTCCACAGATACGCAGTATTTT. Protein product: CASSLASTSGSTDTQYF.

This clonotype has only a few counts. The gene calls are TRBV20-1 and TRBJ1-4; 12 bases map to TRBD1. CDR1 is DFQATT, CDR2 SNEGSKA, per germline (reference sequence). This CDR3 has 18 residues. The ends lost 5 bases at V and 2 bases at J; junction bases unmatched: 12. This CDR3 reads CSARSLRDRGRTNEKLFF. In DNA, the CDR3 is TGCAGTGCTCGCTCCCTAAGGGACAGGGGGCGGACTAATGAAAAACTGTTTTTT.

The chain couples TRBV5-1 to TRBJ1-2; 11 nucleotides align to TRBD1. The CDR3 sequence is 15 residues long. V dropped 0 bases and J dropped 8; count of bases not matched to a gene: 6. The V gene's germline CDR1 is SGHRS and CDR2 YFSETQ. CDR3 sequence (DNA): TGCGCCAGCAGCTTGGACGGGACAGGGGGTAGGGGCTACACCTTC. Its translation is CASSLDGTGGRGYTF.

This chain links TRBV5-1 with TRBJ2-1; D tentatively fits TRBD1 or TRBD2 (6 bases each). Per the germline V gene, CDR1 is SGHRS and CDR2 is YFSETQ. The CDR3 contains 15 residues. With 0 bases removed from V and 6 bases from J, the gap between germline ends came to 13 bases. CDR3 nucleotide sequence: TGCGCCAGCAGCTTGGTTACGGGGGCTGCCAATGAGCAGTTCTTC. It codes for CASSLVTGAANEQFF.

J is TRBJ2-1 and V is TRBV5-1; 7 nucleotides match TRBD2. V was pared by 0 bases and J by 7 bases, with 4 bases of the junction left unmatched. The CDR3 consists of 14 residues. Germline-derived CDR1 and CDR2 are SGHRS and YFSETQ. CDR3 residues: CASSLETSENEQFF. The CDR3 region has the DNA TGCGCCAGCAGCTTGGAAACTAGCGAGAATGAGCAGTTCTTC.

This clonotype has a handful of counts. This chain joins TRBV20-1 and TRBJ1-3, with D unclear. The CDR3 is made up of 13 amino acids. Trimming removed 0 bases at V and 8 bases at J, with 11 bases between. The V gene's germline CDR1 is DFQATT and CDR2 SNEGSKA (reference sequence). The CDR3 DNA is TGCAGTGCTAGAGATCTGAATCTCTACACCATATATTTT. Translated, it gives CSARDLNLYTIYF.

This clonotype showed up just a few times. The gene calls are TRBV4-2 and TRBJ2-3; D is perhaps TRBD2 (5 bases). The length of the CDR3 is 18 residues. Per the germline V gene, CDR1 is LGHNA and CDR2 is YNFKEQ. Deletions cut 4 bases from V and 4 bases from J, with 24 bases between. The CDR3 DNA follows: TGTGCCAGCAGCCCAGGCGGGTCGAGAGTATGGAGCCCAGATACGCAGTATTTT. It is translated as CASSPGGSRVWSPDTQYF.

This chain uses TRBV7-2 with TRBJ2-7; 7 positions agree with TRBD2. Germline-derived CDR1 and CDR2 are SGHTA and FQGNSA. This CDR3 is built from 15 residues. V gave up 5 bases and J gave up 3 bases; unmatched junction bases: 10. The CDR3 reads CASSPEGRDIYEQYF. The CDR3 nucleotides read TGTGCCAGCAGCCCCGAGGGGAGGGATATCTACGAGCAGTACTTC.

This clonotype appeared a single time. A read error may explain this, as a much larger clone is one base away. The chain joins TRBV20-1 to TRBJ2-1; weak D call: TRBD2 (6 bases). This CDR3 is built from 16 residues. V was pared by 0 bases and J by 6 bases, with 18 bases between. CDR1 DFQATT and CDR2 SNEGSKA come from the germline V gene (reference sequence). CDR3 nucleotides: TGCAGTGCTAGAGACCCTAGGCTAGCGCCCTGCAATGAGCAGTTCTTC. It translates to CSARDPRLAPCNEQFF.

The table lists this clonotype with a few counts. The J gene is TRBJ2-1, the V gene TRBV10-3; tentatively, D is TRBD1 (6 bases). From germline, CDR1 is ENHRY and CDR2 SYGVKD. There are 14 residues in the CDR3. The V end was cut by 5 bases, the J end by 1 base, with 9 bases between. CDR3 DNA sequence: TGTGCCATCAGTCTCGACAGGTCCTACAATGAGCAGTTCTTC. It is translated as CAISLDRSYNEQFF.

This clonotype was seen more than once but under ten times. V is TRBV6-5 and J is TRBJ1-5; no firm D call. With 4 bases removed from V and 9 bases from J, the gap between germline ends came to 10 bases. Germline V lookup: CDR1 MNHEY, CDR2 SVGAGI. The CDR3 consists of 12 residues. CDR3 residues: CASSSLRGPQHF. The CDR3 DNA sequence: TGTGCCAGCAGTTCCCTGAGAGGGCCCCAGCATTTT.

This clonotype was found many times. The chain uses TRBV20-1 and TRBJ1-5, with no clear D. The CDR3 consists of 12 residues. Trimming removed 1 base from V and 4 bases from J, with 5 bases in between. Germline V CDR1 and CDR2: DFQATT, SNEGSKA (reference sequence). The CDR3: CSARVRNQPQHF. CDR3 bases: TGCAGTGCTAGAGTGCGGAATCAGCCCCAGCATTTT.